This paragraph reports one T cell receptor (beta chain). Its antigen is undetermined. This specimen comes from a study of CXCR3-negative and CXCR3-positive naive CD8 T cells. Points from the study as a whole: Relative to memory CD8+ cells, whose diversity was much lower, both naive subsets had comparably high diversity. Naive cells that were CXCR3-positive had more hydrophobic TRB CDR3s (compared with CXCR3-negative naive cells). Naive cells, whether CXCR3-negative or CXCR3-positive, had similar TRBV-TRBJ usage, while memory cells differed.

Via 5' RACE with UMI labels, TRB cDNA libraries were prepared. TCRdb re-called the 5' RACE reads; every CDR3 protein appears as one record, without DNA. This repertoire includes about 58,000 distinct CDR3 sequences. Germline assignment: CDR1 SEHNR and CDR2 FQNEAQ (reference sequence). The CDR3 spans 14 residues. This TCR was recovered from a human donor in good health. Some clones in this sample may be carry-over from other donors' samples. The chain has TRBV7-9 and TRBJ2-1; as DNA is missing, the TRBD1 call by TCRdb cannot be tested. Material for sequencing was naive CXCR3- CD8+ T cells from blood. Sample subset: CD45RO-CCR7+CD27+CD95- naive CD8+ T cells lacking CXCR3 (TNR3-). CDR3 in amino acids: CASSHDWGENEQFF.